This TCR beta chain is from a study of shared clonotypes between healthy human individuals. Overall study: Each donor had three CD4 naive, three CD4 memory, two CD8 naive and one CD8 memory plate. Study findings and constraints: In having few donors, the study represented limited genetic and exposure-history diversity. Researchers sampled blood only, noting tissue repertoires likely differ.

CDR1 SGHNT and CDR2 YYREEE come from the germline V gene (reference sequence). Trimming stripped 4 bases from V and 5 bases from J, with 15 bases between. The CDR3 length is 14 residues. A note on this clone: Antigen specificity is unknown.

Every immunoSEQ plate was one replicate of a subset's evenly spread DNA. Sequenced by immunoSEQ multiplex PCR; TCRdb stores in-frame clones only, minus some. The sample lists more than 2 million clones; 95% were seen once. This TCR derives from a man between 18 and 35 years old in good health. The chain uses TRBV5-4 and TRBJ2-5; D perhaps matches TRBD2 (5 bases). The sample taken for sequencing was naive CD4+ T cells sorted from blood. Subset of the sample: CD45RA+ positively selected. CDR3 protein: CASSQSSLSETQYF. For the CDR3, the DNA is TGTGCCAGCAGCCAATCTAGCCTATCCGAGACCCAGTACTTC.